This entry lists 26 T cell receptor beta chains sequenced from one sample in a study of CD8+ T cells in alopecia areata. Treatment indicated: oral pan-JAK inhibitor, 5-10 mg twice daily. cDNA prepared by RNA extraction and subsequent reverse transcription served as the template for sequencing. TCRdb's copy holds only in-frame clones and misses some; the assay was immunoSEQ multiplex PCR. Of some 200,000 clones detected, roughly two fifths appear once; the ten largest clones hold approximately 2.4%. Sequencing used CD4+ T cells sorted from blood, obtained between weeks 36 and 40, from a patient treated with tofacitinib. The receptors stem from a human donor with alopecia areata.

This clone was recorded at least ten times. J is TRBJ2-6 and V is TRBV27, with TRBD1 identical over 7 bases. V was clipped by 5 bases and J by 4 bases; unmatched bases: 11. Germline values: CDR1 MNHEY, CDR2 SMNVEV (reference sequence). The CDR3 is made up of 17 amino acids. The CDR3 protein is CASSPRTGTRGANVLTF. DNA for the CDR3: TGTGCCAGCAGTCCCCGGACAGGAACGCGCGGGGCCAACGTCCTGACTTTC. Supplemented by reference TRBV27 and TRBJ2-6, the full variable domain reads EAQVTQNPRYLITVTGKKLTVTCSQNMNHEYMSWYRQDPGLGLRQIYYSMNVEVTDKGDVPEGYKVSRKEKRNFPLILESPSPNQTSLYFCASSPRTGTRGANVLTFGAGSRLTVL.

The chain couples TRBV5-4 to TRBJ2-7, with TRBD1 matching over 11 bases. Losses at the gene ends were 3 bases for V and 2 bases for J; bases not matched to a gene: 7. The CDR3 is made up of 16 amino acids. In germline, CDR1 is SGHNT, CDR2 YYREEE (reference sequence). Here the CDR3 DNA reads TGTGCCAGCAGCTCACGCCTGGGACAGGGGGCCTACGAGCAGTACTTC. Encoded protein: CASSSRLGQGAYEQYF.

J is TRBJ2-7 and V is TRBV27; TRBD2 is a possible D gene (5 bases). The CDR3 is 18 amino acids. Germline CDR1 and CDR2: MNHEY and SMNVEV (reference sequence). V dropped 2 bases and J dropped 2 bases, with 22 bases sitting between them. This chain's CDR3 is CASSLKSGQRGRPYEQYF. Written as DNA, the CDR3 is TGTGCCAGCAGTTTAAAGTCGGGTCAGCGCGGGCGACCCTACGAGCAGTACTTC.

The chain carries TRBV10-3 and TRBJ1-2, with D perhaps matching TRBD1 (6 bases). Germline-derived CDR1 and CDR2 are ENHRY and SYGVKD. Trimming stripped 7 bases from V and 3 bases from J, with 21 bases between. The CDR3 is 16 amino acids. This CDR3 is CAIKNLRGAQDYGYTF. The CDR3, as DNA: TGTGCCATCAAGAACCTCCGGGGGGCGCAGGACTATGGCTACACCTTC.

This sequence joins TRBV5-1 and TRBJ2-7, with TRBD1 identical over 8 bases. Per germline, CDR1 SGHRS and CDR2 YFSETQ. This CDR3 comprises 15 residues. V was clipped by 1 base and J by 1 base; unmatched bases: 4. The CDR3 nucleotides read TGCGCCAGCAGCTTGAACAGGGGGAAGTCCTACGAGCAGTACTTC. This gives the protein CASSLNRGKSYEQYF.

The CDR3 bases are TGTGCCAGCAGCCGTCGGTCCAGGGAAAACATTCAGTACTTC. Translation gives CASSRRSRENIQYF. The chain joins TRBV13 to TRBJ2-4; TRBD1 is a possible D gene (5 bases). V lost 5 bases and J 5 bases, leaving 13 bases between the germline ends. Germline lookup yields CDR1 PRHDT and CDR2 FYEKMQ (reference sequence). The CDR3 spans 14 residues.

The chain uses TRBV7-9 and TRBJ2-1; D uncertain. Trimming took off 1 base at V and 11 bases at J, with 9 bases between the two ends. This CDR3 is 12 amino acids long. Germline lookup yields CDR1 SEHNR and CDR2 FQNEAQ (reference sequence). For the CDR3, the DNA is TGTGCCAGCAGCTTAGGTTTCGGAAAGCAGTTCTTC. This gives the protein CASSLGFGKQFF.

This clone was observed a handful of times. This chain uses TRBV6-1 with TRBJ2-5; tentatively, D is TRBD1 (5 bases). V lost 0 bases, J lost 13 bases, and 12 bases lay in between. The V gene's germline CDR1 is MNHNS and CDR2 SASEGT. This CDR3 region has 12 residues. This CDR3 is CASSEAGRAWYF. The CDR3 DNA sequence: TGTGCCAGCAGTGAAGCGGGCAGGGCCTGGTACTTC.

The sample holds a few counts of this clone. The chain has TRBV7-6 and TRBJ2-7, with D possibly called TRBD1 or TRBD2 (5 bases each). Deletions cut 1 base from V and 7 bases from J, with 17 bases between. Germline V gives CDR1 SGHVS, CDR2 FNYEAQ. There are 15 residues in the CDR3. The CDR3 coding sequence is TGTGCCAGCAGCTTAGAGACAGACCCATCGGGAGAGCAGTACTTC. It is translated as CASSLETDPSGEQYF.

The V gene is TRBV6-1, the J gene TRBJ2-5; D is unclear. From germline, CDR1 is MNHNS and CDR2 SASEGT. The V end lost 3 bases, the J end lost 5 bases, and 4 bases lay between the germline ends. The CDR3 runs 11 residues. CDR3 sequence (DNA): TGTGCCAGCAGTGAGGGGGAGACCCAGTACTTC. Its protein product is CASSEGETQYF.

The CDR3 region is CASGRTGLIQPQHF. CDR3 sequence (DNA): TGTGCCAGCGGAAGGACAGGGTTAATTCAGCCCCAGCATTTT. This rearrangement joins TRBV28 to TRBJ1-5; 8 bases match TRBD1. CDR1 and CDR2 from the germline V gene are MDHEN and SYDVKM. Losses at the gene ends were 8 bases for V and 6 bases for J; bases not matched to a gene: 9. The CDR3 has 14 amino acids. Supplemented by reference TRBV28 and TRBJ1-5, the full variable domain reads DVKVTQSSRYLVKRTGEKVFLECVQDMDHENMFWYRQDPGLGLRLIYFSYDVKMKEKGDIPEGYSVSREKKERFSLILESASTNQTSMYLCASGRTGLIQPQHFGDGTRLSIL.

The gene calls are TRBV28 and TRBJ2-5, with D perhaps matching TRBD1 (7 bases). This CDR3 region has 12 residues. Germline CDR1 and CDR2: MDHEN and SYDVKM. Between the trimmed V and J ends, which lost 10 bases and 4 bases, there was a span of 13 bases. The CDR3 loop reads CATGGKPETQYF. CDR3 in DNA: TGTGCCACAGGGGGGAAACCAGAGACCCAGTACTTC.

There are a few counts of this clone. The rearrangement uses TRBV4-3 and TRBJ2-1; D tentatively reads TRBD1 or TRBD2 (5 bases each). V was shortened by 0 bases and J by 5 bases, with 17 bases between the two germline ends. CDR1 LGHNA and CDR2 YSLEER come from the germline V gene. The CDR3 loop spans 17 amino acids. CDR3 amino acids: CASSQDRGLAINNEQFF. The CDR3 DNA reads as TGCGCCAGCAGCCAAGATAGGGGCCTAGCCATAAACAATGAGCAGTTCTTC.

This clone was detected a few times. This chain connects TRBV14 to TRBJ2-3, with no clear D. CDR3 length: 12 amino acids. Germline V lookup: CDR1 SGHDN, CDR2 FVKESK. Trimming removed 2 bases at V and 6 bases at J, with 6 bases between. The CDR3 loop is CASSQFADTQYF. DNA of the CDR3: TGTGCCAGCAGCCAATTCGCTGATACGCAGTATTTT.

V usage is TRBV6-5 and J usage is TRBJ2-5; D tentatively reads TRBD1 or TRBD2 (5 bases each). Germline V CDR1 and CDR2: MNHEY, SVGAGI. Trimming shortened V by 4 bases and J by 4 bases, and 13 bases separated the two germline ends. This CDR3 has 14 amino acids. This CDR3 is CASSLGRLPETQYF. The CDR3 nucleotides are TGTGCCAGCAGTTTGGGACGCCTCCCAGAGACCCAGTACTTC.

This clone turned up a few times. V and J are TRBV5-1 and TRBJ1-2; TRBD1 aligns across 7 bases. After removal of 0 bases from V and 2 bases from J, the junction contained 7 bases not matched to a gene. Germline CDR1 and CDR2: SGHRS and YFSETQ. The CDR3 totals 16 residues. CDR3 residues: CASSLVDTGENYGYTF. CDR3 nucleotide sequence: TGCGCCAGCAGCTTGGTCGATACAGGGGAGAACTATGGCTACACCTTC.

This clone was counted only a few times. This CDR3 reads CASSPRRDRVTDTQYF. Here the CDR3 DNA reads TGTGCCAGCAGCCCTAGGCGGGACAGGGTGACAGATACGCAGTATTTT. The chain employs TRBV7-2 and TRBJ2-3; the match to TRBD1 covers 9 bases. This CDR3 region has 16 residues. The J segment lost 3 bases and the V segment lost 5 bases, leaving 9 bases of the junction unmatched. From germline, CDR1 is SGHTA and CDR2 FQGNSA.

This clone was seen a handful of times. This chain joins TRBV10-1 and TRBJ2-2, with D tentatively TRBD1 (6 bases). Germline V gene data show CDR1 as WNHNN and CDR2 as SYGVQD (reference sequence). The CDR3 consists of 15 residues. Trimming removed 0 bases from V and 5 bases from J, with 10 bases in between. The CDR3 spells CASSESGAATGELFF. DNA of the CDR3: TGCGCCAGCAGTGAGTCGGGGGCAGCAACCGGGGAGCTGTTTTTT.

The J gene is TRBJ2-1, the V gene TRBV6-1; 10 positions match TRBD2. The germline CDR1 and CDR2 sequences are MNHNS and SASEGT. The CDR3 is 15 residues long. Trimming took 3 bases from V and 5 from J; bases not matched to a gene: 4. CDR3 sequence: CASSDPLAGDNEQFF. CDR3 nucleotide sequence: TGTGCCAGCAGTGATCCCCTAGCGGGGGACAATGAGCAGTTCTTC.

V is TRBV9 and J is TRBJ2-5; 12 positions agree with TRBD2. With V trimmed by 3 bases and J by 1 base, 4 bases remained unmatched. CDR1 is SGDLS, CDR2 YYNGEE, per germline. The CDR3 sequence is 16 residues long. The CDR3 nucleotides read TGTGCCAGCAGCGCCGGACTAGCGGGATTCCAAGAGACCCAGTACTTC. The encoded protein is CASSAGLAGFQETQYF.

The chain employs TRBV5-1 and TRBJ2-7; 8 bases align to TRBD2. This CDR3 contains 17 residues. Germline V lookup: CDR1 SGHRS, CDR2 YFSETQ. With V trimmed by 3 bases and J by 2 bases, 13 bases remained unmatched. The DNA of the CDR3 is TGCGCCAGCAGCTATGGGGTAGGCCTAGCGGGTACCTACGAGCAGTACTTC. This codes for CASSYGVGLAGTYEQYF. Using reference TRBV5-1 and TRBJ2-7 for the parts outside the CDR3, the full variable domain is KAGVTQTPRYLIKTRGQQVTLSCSPISGHRSVSWYQQTPGQGLQFLFEYFSETQRNKGNFPGRFSGRQFSNSRSEMNVSTLELGDSALYLCASSYGVGLAGTYEQYFGPGTRLTVT.

In its sample, this clone was seen once. The chain combines TRBV29-1 with TRBJ1-2; D is perhaps TRBD1 (6 bases). Germline V lookup: CDR1 SQVTM, CDR2 ANQGSEA. This CDR3 has 11 amino acids. The V end lost 6 bases, the J end lost 12 bases, and 17 bases lay between the germline ends. CDR3 protein: CSVLERTADTF. CDR3 sequence (DNA): TGCAGCGTCCTGGAGAGGACAGCTGACACCTTC. Full variable domain (outside the CDR3, taken from reference TRBV29-1 and TRBJ1-2): SAVISQKPSRDICQRGTSLTIQCQVDSQVTMMFWYRQQPGQSLTLIATANQGSEATYESGFVIDKFPISRPNLTFSTLTVSNMSPEDSSIYLCSVLERTADTFGSGTRLTVV.

This chain joins TRBV13 and TRBJ2-7; no reliable D call. V was pared by 0 bases and J by 2 bases, with 14 bases between. CDR3 size: 16 residues. The V gene's germline CDR1 is PRHDT and CDR2 FYEKMQ (reference sequence). The CDR3 region has the DNA TGTGCCAGCAGCTTAGGTCGGAAGCCTAGGACCTACGAGCAGTACTTC. It encodes CASSLGRKPRTYEQYF.

There are a few counts of this clone. The chain uses TRBV2 and TRBJ1-1, with D unresolved. Trimming took off 4 bases at V and 0 bases at J, with 9 bases between the two ends. This CDR3 comprises 14 residues. Germline V CDR1 and CDR2: SNHLY, FYNNEI. CDR3 sequence (DNA): TGTGCCAGCAGTGCGAGGCGGGTGAACACTGAAGCTTTCTTT. As protein: CASSARRVNTEAFF.

This clone was counted a few times. The rearrangement links TRBV29-1 to TRBJ2-1; 11 bases match TRBD2. CDR3 size: 15 residues. After removal of 1 base from V and 5 bases from J, the junction contained 4 bases not matched to a gene. CDR1 and CDR2 (germline): SQVTM, ANQGSEA. The CDR3 nucleotides are TGCAGCGTTGAAGCGACTAGCGGGGCCAACAATGAGCAGTTCTTC. Translation gives CSVEATSGANNEQFF.

This rearrangement joins TRBV29-1 to TRBJ2-3; D possibly corresponds to TRBD2 (6 bases). V lost 6 bases and J 4 bases, leaving 14 bases between the germline ends. Germline CDR1 is SQVTM and CDR2 is ANQGSEA. The length of the CDR3 is 13 residues. As DNA, the CDR3 is TGCAGCGTCGCTCCCTGGGGGGCAGATACGCAGTATTTT. It encodes CSVAPWGADTQYF.